Presented here are 23 T cell receptor beta chains from one specimen sequenced in a study of T cell changes during pregnancy in multiple sclerosis. Only in-frame clones appear in the TCRdb table, and some are missing; sequencing was by immunoSEQ multiplex PCR. Among under 110,000 clones listed, about 89% were seen once. The sequenced sample was peripheral blood, obtained before pregnancy. These receptors were obtained from a female donor with multiple sclerosis, enrolled in a pregnancy study.

The V call is TRBV5-1, the J call TRBJ2-5; D remains ambiguous. From germline, CDR1 is SGHRS and CDR2 YFSETQ. The length of the CDR3 is 12 residues. The V end was cut by 3 bases, the J end by 5 bases, with 8 bases between. CDR3 region: CASSSRMETQYF. The CDR3 DNA reads TGCGCCAGCAGCTCGAGAATGGAGACCCAGTACTTC.

This clone was detected a few times. The chain combines TRBV5-1 with TRBJ1-5; D gene unclear. The germline V and J ends were trimmed by 4 bases and 6 bases, with 17 bases remaining between them. Per the germline V gene, CDR1 is SGHRS and CDR2 is YFSETQ. The CDR3 length is 15 residues. The CDR3: CASSPGGTLSQPQHF. For the CDR3, the DNA is TGCGCCAGCAGCCCGGGAGGTACCCTAAGTCAGCCCCAGCATTTT. Full variable domain (missing parts from reference TRBV5-1 and TRBJ1-5): KAGVTQTPRYLIKTRGQQVTLSCSPISGHRSVSWYQQTPGQGLQFLFEYFSETQRNKGNFPGRFSGRQFSNSRSEMNVSTLELGDSALYLCASSPGGTLSQPQHFGDGTRLSIL.

The V gene is TRBV21-1, the J gene TRBJ2-3; TRBD1 reflects the table's D call only, with no check against the DNA. TRBV21-1 is a documented pseudogene. This CDR3 has 15 amino acids. CDR3 DNA sequence: TGTGCCAGCAGCAAAGGTAACAAACACACAGATACGCAGTATTTT. As protein: CASSKGNKHTDTQYF.

Only a few counts were recorded for this clone. Here the CDR3 DNA reads TGTGCCAGCAGCTTAGGCTCAGGGAGGGCCCATTCACCCCTCCACTTT. Translated, it gives CASSLGSGRAHSPLHF. V and J are TRBV11-2 and TRBJ1-6; D is perhaps TRBD1 (5 bases). V was trimmed by 1 base and J by 8 bases, leaving 15 bases between them. CDR3 length: 16 amino acids. Germline values: CDR1 SGHAT, CDR2 FQNNGV.

This sequence joins TRBV7-8 and TRBJ1-1; D is perhaps TRBD1 (5 bases). Germline V gene sequence: CDR1 SGHVS, CDR2 FQNEAQ. The CDR3 totals 15 residues. Deletions cut 1 base from V and 2 bases from J, with 11 bases between. The chain's CDR3 is CASSLVPGINTEAFF. The DNA for the CDR3 is TGTGCCAGCAGCTTAGTCCCAGGGATAAACACTGAAGCTTTCTTT.

This chain uses TRBV6-6 with TRBJ2-7; 7 nucleotides align to TRBD2. Per germline, CDR1 MNHNY and CDR2 SVGAGI (reference sequence). This CDR3 has 14 amino acids. Trimming took 7 bases from V and 0 from J; bases not matched to a gene: 6. The CDR3 region has the DNA TGTGCCAGCAAGAGCGGGGCGAGCTCCTACGAGCAGTACTTC. This gives the protein CASKSGASSYEQYF.

This chain joins TRBV7-9 and TRBJ1-6; no clear D gene. The CDR3 sequence is 16 residues long. Germline CDR1 SEHNR, CDR2 FQNEAQ (reference sequence). The V end lost 1 base, the J end lost 8 bases, and 15 bases lay between the germline ends. This CDR3 is CASSLGQAPVDSPLHF. The CDR3 DNA sequence: TGTGCCAGCAGCTTAGGGCAGGCGCCAGTGGATTCACCCCTCCACTTT.

J is TRBJ2-3 and V is TRBV9, with D tentatively TRBD2 (6 bases). Per the germline V gene, CDR1 is SGDLS and CDR2 is YYNGEE. V was clipped by 4 bases and J by 1 base, with 16 bases between them. The CDR3 is 16 residues long. The CDR3 bases are TGTGCCAGCAGCCCGACGTGGGGGGATGGCACAGATACGCAGTATTTT. Its protein product is CASSPTWGDGTDTQYF.

This chain uses TRBV7-2 with TRBJ1-5, with D perhaps matching TRBD1 (6 bases). Per germline, CDR1 SGHTA and CDR2 FQGNSA. This CDR3 spans 17 amino acids. V lost 3 bases, J lost 4 bases, and 19 bases lay in between. The DNA of the CDR3 is TGTGCCAGCAGCTTTGACACAGGGATCTTTGGGAATCAGCCCCAGCATTTT. This sequence encodes CASSFDTGIFGNQPQHF.

This chain connects TRBV6-5 to TRBJ2-2, with TRBD1 matching over 7 bases. Trimming removed 8 bases from V and 4 bases from J; junction bases left unmatched: 4. This CDR3 has 13 residues. The V gene's germline CDR1 is MNHEY and CDR2 SVGAGI. In DNA form, the CDR3 reads TGTGCCAGCCGACAGGGTGGCACCGGGGAGCTGTTTTTT. It translates to CASRQGGTGELFF.

This chain links TRBV6-1 with TRBJ2-2, with 10 bases that match TRBD1. This CDR3 region has 14 residues. The germline V gene has CDR1 MNHNS and CDR2 SASEGT. J gave up 6 bases and V 8 bases, and 6 bases lay outside the gene matches. The DNA for the CDR3 is TGTGCCAGCCAAGGGACAGGGGTCGCCGGGGAGCTGTTTTTT. Its translation: CASQGTGVAGELFF.

The chain combines TRBV11-1 with TRBJ2-1, with D possibly matching TRBD1 (5 bases). The CDR3 extends over 16 amino acids. V lost 0 bases, J lost 2 bases, and 11 bases lay in between. CDR1 SGHAT and CDR2 FQDESV come from the germline V gene (reference sequence). The CDR3 DNA follows: TGTGCCAGCAGCTTAGCGTTGACAGAACCCTACAATGAGCAGTTCTTC. It codes for CASSLALTEPYNEQFF.

V gene TRBV21-1 combines with J gene TRBJ1-5; TRBD1 reflects the table's D call only, with no check against the DNA. TRBV21-1 is a recognized pseudogene. The CDR3 has 11 residues. The CDR3 is CASSNKQPQHF. In DNA, the CDR3 is TGTGCCAGCAGCAACAAACAGCCCCAGCATTTT.

This clone was seen a handful of times. V usage is TRBV10-2 and J usage is TRBJ1-5; D is uncertain. Trimming shortened V by 6 bases and J by 4 bases, and 10 bases separated the two germline ends. CDR3 length: 13 amino acids. Germline V gene data show CDR1 as WSHSY and CDR2 as SAAADI. CDR3 in amino acids: CASSGVINQPQHF. The CDR3 DNA is TGCGCCAGCAGCGGAGTTATTAATCAGCCCCAGCATTTT.

The gene calls are TRBV12-1 and TRBJ1-1; the table's D call TRBD1 went unverified against the DNA. TRBV12-1 is listed as a pseudogene. The length of the CDR3 is 14 residues. The CDR3 protein is CASSLKGQGAEAFF. CDR3 bases: TGTGCCAGCAGCTTGAAGGGACAGGGGGCTGAAGCTTTCTTT.

This rearrangement joins TRBV30 to TRBJ1-3, with D possibly matching TRBD1 (5 bases). The CDR3 spans 15 residues. The V end lost 1 base, the J end lost 0 bases, and 10 bases lay between the germline ends. Germline CDR1 is GTSNPN and CDR2 is SVGIG (reference sequence). The CDR3 DNA reads as TGTGCCTGGAGTGACCAGGGTTACTCTGGAAACACCATATATTTT. This translates into CAWSDQGYSGNTIYF.

The chain couples TRBV5-4 to TRBJ2-5; weak D call: TRBD1 (5 bases). There are 13 residues in the CDR3. Germline lookup yields CDR1 SGHNT and CDR2 YYREEE (reference sequence). V was shortened by 4 bases and J by 5 bases, with 12 bases between the two germline ends. This chain's CDR3 is CASSLRDGETQYF. In DNA form, the CDR3 reads TGTGCCAGCAGCCTCAGGGATGGGGAGACCCAGTACTTC.

The chain carries TRBV27 and TRBJ2-7; possibly TRBD1 for D (8 bases). Trimming left V 5 bases short and J 1 base short, with 15 bases between. The CDR3 consists of 15 residues. Germline CDR1 reads MNHEY; CDR2 reads SMNVEV (reference sequence). The CDR3 loop is CASSVTGGDSYEQYF. In nucleotides, the CDR3 is TGTGCCAGCAGTGTTACAGGGGGGGATTCCTACGAGCAGTACTTC.

CDR3 sequence: CASSYIQENTEAFF. CDR3 coding DNA: TGTGCCAGCAGTTACATCCAGGAGAACACTGAAGCTTTCTTT. This sequence joins TRBV6-5 and TRBJ1-1; no firm D call. The V gene's germline CDR1 is MNHEY and CDR2 SVGAGI. The CDR3 covers 14 residues. V was trimmed by 2 bases and J by 1 base, leaving 8 bases between them.

The rearrangement joins TRBV4-1 to TRBJ1-5; D gene ambiguous. V dropped 1 base and J dropped 3 bases, with 13 bases sitting between them. The CDR3 is 16 amino acids. Germline CDR1 is MGHRA and CDR2 is YSYEKL. CDR3 in DNA: TGCGCCAGCAGCCAAGTTAGCAGTACTCCCAATCAGCCCCAGCATTTT. It yields the protein CASSQVSSTPNQPQHF.

The chain links TRBV6-5 to TRBJ2-5, with 12 positions matching TRBD2. V was clipped by 4 bases and J by 5 bases; unmatched bases: 5. There are 15 residues in the CDR3. Germline CDR1 is MNHEY and CDR2 is SVGAGI. CDR3 amino acids: CASSSTTSGSETQYF. CDR3 DNA sequence: TGTGCCAGCAGTTCAACGACTAGCGGGAGTGAGACCCAGTACTTC.

The rearrangement links TRBV19 to TRBJ2-3; 10 bases are shared with TRBD2. Germline lookup yields CDR1 LNHDA and CDR2 SQIVND (reference sequence). V lost 3 bases, J lost 4 bases, and 4 bases stayed unmatched. CDR3 length equals 15 residues. The CDR3 region has the DNA TGTGCCAGTAGTATCATAGCGGGAGGCGCAGATACGCAGTATTTT. Encoded protein: CASSIIAGGADTQYF.

The J gene is TRBJ2-5, the V gene TRBV5-6, with D tentatively TRBD2 (5 bases). Germline lookup yields CDR1 SGHDT and CDR2 YYEEEE. V lost 0 bases and J 3 bases, leaving 12 bases between the germline ends. The CDR3 spans 15 residues. CDR3 loop: CASSLGVRGKETQYF. Here the CDR3 DNA reads TGTGCCAGCAGCTTGGGGGTTAGAGGGAAAGAGACCCAGTACTTC.